The clone carrying this TCR beta chain has more than one count but fewer than ten. The antigen is unknown. This sample was included in a study of early T cells in non-severe SARS-CoV-2 infection. As for the study in general: Whole-blood bulk RNA, unsorted, was sequenced, and chains were unpaired.

As part of library construction, unique molecular identifiers were attached to individual cDNA molecules. Each CDR3 protein is one row after TCRdb ran MiXCR on the 5' RACE reads. This table holds some 38,000 distinct CDR3 sequences, 5.5% found once. Notes on the study in general: The VDJdb matching leaned toward anti-spike CD8 responses and overlooked private and CD4 specificities.

The specimen comprised whole blood, sampled at baseline. This TCR was recovered from an adult who was a healthcare worker with PCR-confirmed SARS-CoV-2 infection or an uninfected control (not recorded which).

DNA for the CDR3: TGTGCCAGCGCTAGGGCCGGGGAGAAAAACATTCAGTACTTC. Protein product: CASARAGEKNIQYF. This chain links TRBV6-5 with TRBJ2-4; maybe TRBD2 (5 bases). The CDR3 has 14 residues. Trimming took 8 bases from V and 4 from J, leaving 15 bases between them. Per germline, CDR1 MNHEY and CDR2 SVGAGI.